One sample yielded the 18 T cell receptor beta chains listed below, sequenced in a study of blood T cell repertoires in COVID-19. Libraries were prepared by immunoSEQ multiplex PCR; TCRdb keeps only in-frame clonotypes and omits some of them. The sample has about 220,000 clones, around 90% seen once; the top ten hold roughly 2.8%. The sequenced sample consisted of PBMCs or T cells enriched from blood (not recorded which). The receptors shown here come from a woman aged 30 to 39 who had recovered from COVID-19.

The V gene is TRBV7-2, the J gene TRBJ1-2, with D perhaps TRBD1 (6 bases). The V end lost 1 base, the J end lost 1 base, and 13 bases lay between the germline ends. Germline CDR1 and CDR2: SGHTA and FQGNSA. CDR3 size: 16 residues. The CDR3 loop is CASSLGSGGFNYGYTF. In DNA, the CDR3 is TGTGCCAGCAGCTTAGGGAGCGGGGGCTTTAACTATGGCTACACCTTC.

V gene TRBV3-1 (or the pseudogene TRBV3-2) combines with J gene TRBJ1-1; D is unresolved. This CDR3 is 14 amino acids long. Looked up from germline, CDR1 is LGHDT and CDR2 is YNNKEL (reference sequence). V shed 1 base and J shed 4 bases, with 10 bases lying between them. The CDR3 DNA follows: TGTGCCAGCAGCCAAGTGGGCGGGCCCACTGAAGCTTTCTTT. It encodes CASSQVGGPTEAFF.

The chain links TRBV7-9 to TRBJ2-7; 11 bases agree with TRBD2. The V gene's germline CDR1 is SEHNR and CDR2 FQNEAQ (reference sequence). V lost 4 bases, J lost 5 bases, and 10 bases stayed unmatched. The CDR3 consists of 16 residues. CDR3 in amino acids: CASSSLSGGALDEQYF. In DNA form, the CDR3 reads TGTGCCAGCAGCTCCCTTAGCGGGGGGGCCTTGGACGAGCAGTACTTC.

V gene TRBV11-3 combines with J gene TRBJ2-3; 8 bases are shared with TRBD2. Unmatched junction bases numbered 2, after V lost 5 bases and J lost 1 base. The CDR3 is 14 residues long. Germline CDR1 and CDR2: SGHNT and YENEEA. The CDR3 spells CASSPTSGTDTQYF. The CDR3 DNA is TGTGCCAGCAGCCCGACTAGCGGCACAGATACGCAGTATTTT.

The chain couples TRBV7-9 to TRBJ2-1, with D perhaps matching TRBD2 (5 bases). The CDR3 runs to 12 residues. Germline lookup yields CDR1 SEHNR and CDR2 FQNEAQ (reference sequence). Deletions cut 2 bases from V and 9 bases from J, with 8 bases between. CDR3 protein: CASSLSGLEQFF. The CDR3 nucleotides are TGTGCCAGCAGCTTATCTGGACTTGAGCAGTTCTTC. The full variable domain, completed using reference TRBV7-9 and TRBJ2-1, is DTGVSQNPRHKITKRGQNVTFRCDPISEHNRLYWYRQTLGQGPEFLTYFQNEAQLEKSRLLSDRFSAERPKGSFSTLEIQRTEQGDSAMYLCASSLSGLEQFFGPGTRLTVL.

The chain combines TRBV5-1 with TRBJ1-2; the match to TRBD1 covers 9 bases. The CDR3 length is 14 residues. J lost 2 bases, V lost 6 bases, and 5 bases had no gene match. Germline V gene sequence: CDR1 SGHRS, CDR2 YFSETQ. The chain's CDR3 is CASNTGTGNYGYTF. The CDR3 DNA sequence: TGCGCCAGCAACACCGGGACAGGGAACTATGGCTACACCTTC.

The chain has TRBV27 and TRBJ2-7; perhaps TRBD2 as D (5 bases). The CDR3 is 17 amino acids. The germline CDR1 and CDR2 sequences are MNHEY and SMNVEV (reference sequence). V lost 8 bases and J 0 bases, leaving 23 bases between the germline ends. CDR3 amino acids: CASRRYLEASSSYEQYF. The CDR3 DNA is TGTGCCAGCCGCAGATACCTGGAGGCTTCTAGCTCCTACGAGCAGTACTTC.

This clone was recorded once. V gene TRBV7-9 combines with J gene TRBJ1-1, with D unresolved. V dropped 8 bases and J dropped 7 bases, with 14 bases sitting between them. The CDR3 consists of 12 residues. Germline V gene sequence: CDR1 SEHNR, CDR2 FQNEAQ (reference sequence). The CDR3 region is CASGGLDHEAFF. Written as DNA, the CDR3 is TGTGCCAGCGGAGGACTCGATCATGAAGCTTTCTTT.

The chain carries TRBV29-1 and TRBJ2-2, with a tentative D call TRBD1 (6 bases). CDR1 is SQVTM and CDR2 is ANQGSEA in the germline V gene. CDR3 size: 14 residues. V lost 6 bases and J lost 2, with 13 bases in between. CDR3 residues: CSVTGHSNTGELFF. Written as DNA, the CDR3 is TGCAGCGTCACGGGACACAGTAACACCGGGGAGCTGTTTTTT.

The rearrangement links TRBV5-4 to TRBJ1-2; TRBD1 might be the D (6 bases). Germline lookup yields CDR1 SGHNT and CDR2 YYREEE (reference sequence). V dropped 0 bases and J dropped 5 bases, with 11 bases sitting between them. The CDR3 contains 14 residues. CDR3 sequence reads: CASSLDLGAYGYTF. The CDR3 DNA reads TGTGCCAGCAGCTTGGATCTGGGGGCATATGGCTACACCTTC. Together with reference TRBV5-4 and TRBJ1-2, the CDR3 gives the full variable domain: ETGVTQSPTHLIKTRGQQVTLRCSSQSGHNTVSWYQQALGQGPQFIFQYYREEENGRGNFPPRFSGLQFPNYSSELNVNALELDDSALYLCASSLDLGAYGYTFGSGTRLTVV.

The CDR3 reads CASSKDRGYGYTF. CDR3 bases: TGTGCCAGCAGCAAAGACAGGGGCTATGGCTACACCTTC. V usage is TRBV6-2 or TRBV6-3 and J usage is TRBJ1-2, with 8 bases that match TRBD1. The CDR3 extends over 13 amino acids. With 6 bases clipped from V and 4 bases from J, the junction kept 4 bases outside the gene matches. The germline V gene has CDR1 MNHEY and CDR2 SVGEGT.

The V and J genes are TRBV7-2 and TRBJ1-2; the match to TRBD1 covers 10 bases. The J segment lost 4 bases and the V segment lost 6 bases, leaving 14 bases of the junction unmatched. The CDR3 is made up of 17 amino acids. Germline CDR1 SGHTA, CDR2 FQGNSA. The CDR3 region is CASRPRTGTGVVYGYTF. The DNA for the CDR3 is TGTGCCAGCAGACCTAGGACCGGGACAGGGGTAGTCTATGGCTACACCTTC.

The chain employs TRBV9 and TRBJ1-4, with D unclear. V shed 0 bases and J shed 4 bases, with 10 bases lying between them. Germline V lookup: CDR1 SGDLS, CDR2 YYNGEE. The CDR3 runs 15 residues. CDR3 loop: CASSVGGTDNEKLFF. The CDR3 nucleotides are TGTGCCAGCAGCGTAGGCGGAACTGATAATGAAAAACTGTTTTTT.

The V and J genes are TRBV27 and TRBJ2-1; TRBD1 might be the D (5 bases). CDR3 length equals 14 residues. From germline, CDR1 is MNHEY and CDR2 SMNVEV (reference sequence). Trimming left V 2 bases short and J 4 bases short, with 9 bases between. Here the CDR3 reads CASSLSGAYNEQFF. CDR3 sequence (DNA): TGTGCCAGCAGTTTAAGTGGGGCGTACAATGAGCAGTTCTTC.

This chain links TRBV9 with TRBJ2-7; tentative D call: TRBD2 (6 bases). This CDR3 has 14 amino acids. V lost 4 bases, J lost 0 bases, and 11 bases lay in between. Germline V CDR1 and CDR2: SGDLS, YYNGEE. The CDR3 region has the DNA TGTGCCAGCAGCCCCGGGGGACCCTCCTACGAGCAGTACTTC. Encoded protein: CASSPGGPSYEQYF.

Only a few counts were recorded for this clone. J is TRBJ1-2 and V is TRBV7-3; perhaps TRBD1 as D (6 bases). Germline V lookup: CDR1 SGHTA, CDR2 FQGTGA. The CDR3 totals 15 residues. V shed 2 bases and J shed 4 bases, with 14 bases lying between them. Here the CDR3 DNA reads TGTGCCAGCAGCTTACGTAGTGGACAGCTCTATGGCTACACCTTC. The encoded protein is CASSLRSGQLYGYTF.

The chain recombines TRBV5-4 with TRBJ2-1, with D hard to call. The germline V gene has CDR1 SGHNT and CDR2 YYREEE (reference sequence). This CDR3 has 12 residues. Trimming took off 0 bases at V and 7 bases at J, with 5 bases between the two ends. The CDR3 nucleotides read TGTGCCAGCAGCTTGGACTTGAATGAGCAGTTCTTC. This gives the protein CASSLDLNEQFF.

The V call is TRBV4-3, the J call TRBJ1-4; unclear D gene. CDR1 and CDR2 from the germline V gene are LGHNA and YSLEER. V was shortened by 1 base and J by 3 bases, with 12 bases between the two germline ends. The CDR3 covers 16 residues. The CDR3 sequence: CASSQGSLGSNEKLFF. CDR3 nucleotides: TGCGCCAGCAGCCAAGGGAGTTTGGGTTCTAATGAAAAACTGTTTTTT.